A single sample is the source of the 26 T cell receptor beta chains below, sequenced in a study of CD8 T cells in ankylosing spondylitis. General observations from the study: Apparently characteristic of ankylosing spondylitis blood was a TCR beta motif (fewer than ten highly homologous variants).

TCRdb redid the calling of the 5' RACE reads with MiXCR, one entry per CDR3 protein. This sample yields about 450,000 distinct CDR3 sequences, of which roughly 27% are seen a single time; 0.75% to 0.9% belongs to the top ten. The antigens for these receptors are not known. The source material was blood, either unsorted or a sorted T cell fraction (not recorded which). The receptors come from a male donor with ankylosing spondylitis.

In its sample, this clonotype was seen a few times. The chain joins TRBV5-1 to TRBJ2-5; D could derive from TRBD1 or TRBD2 (5 bases each). The germline V gene has CDR1 SGHRS and CDR2 YFSETQ. Trimming took 4 bases from V and 3 from J, leaving 13 bases between them. The CDR3 runs to 14 residues. CDR3 protein: CASSTGDVEETQYF. Here the CDR3 DNA reads TGCGCCAGCAGCACCGGGGACGTTGAAGAGACCCAGTACTTC.

This chain links TRBV5-1 with TRBJ1-3; no reliable D call. CDR3 length: 14 residues. The V end was cut by 0 bases, the J end by 2 bases, with 6 bases between. The germline V gene encodes CDR1 SGHRS and CDR2 YFSETQ. The CDR3 spells CASSLGSTGNTIYF. The CDR3 DNA reads as TGCGCCAGCAGCTTGGGCAGTACTGGAAACACCATATATTTT.

A few counts support this clonotype. V is TRBV5-1 and J is TRBJ2-1; D perhaps matches TRBD1 (5 bases). The CDR3 loop spans 14 amino acids. Trimming stripped 4 bases from V and 4 bases from J, with 12 bases between. Germline-derived CDR1 and CDR2 are SGHRS and YFSETQ. CDR3 coding DNA: TGCGCCAGCAGCGGGGCCCCCGCGTACAATGAGCAGTTCTTC. It codes for CASSGAPAYNEQFF.

This clonotype was detected a few times. The chain couples TRBV12-3 or TRBV12-4 to TRBJ2-3; 8 nucleotides agree with TRBD1. The length of the CDR3 is 16 residues. J was trimmed by 5 bases and V by 6 bases; bases with no gene match: 13. For the CDR3, the DNA is TGTGCCAGCAGACCGGACAGGGCTGAAATTGGAGATACGCAGTATTTT. Protein product: CASRPDRAEIGDTQYF.

This clonotype was recorded a few times. J is TRBJ1-1 and V is TRBV20-1; 9 bases are shared with TRBD1. Losses at the gene ends were 6 bases for V and 6 bases for J; bases not matched to a gene: 20. The CDR3 has 17 residues. Germline V gives CDR1 DFQATT, CDR2 SNEGSKA (reference sequence). This CDR3 is CSAPGTGTLSRVSEAFF. The CDR3 region has the DNA TGCAGTGCGCCCGGGACAGGGACCCTGAGCAGGGTCTCTGAAGCTTTCTTT.

In this sample, this clonotype turned up once. V gene TRBV20-1 combines with J gene TRBJ1-4; 7 nucleotides agree with TRBD1. The ends lost 7 bases at V and 5 bases at J; junction bases unmatched: 7. The germline V gene encodes CDR1 DFQATT and CDR2 SNEGSKA (reference sequence). The CDR3 consists of 13 residues. CDR3 in amino acids: CSVTRGGNEKLFF. Here the CDR3 DNA reads TGCAGTGTCACCAGGGGGGGCAATGAAAAACTGTTTTTT.

This clonotype was observed a single time. Mismatch with germline at one junction end may stem from a read error. The chain employs TRBV10-2 and TRBJ2-1, with TRBD2 matching over 8 bases. Looked up from germline, CDR1 is WSHSY and CDR2 is SAAADI. The CDR3 has 19 amino acids. The CDR3 region is CASRDLAGRGLTSYNEQFF. The CDR3 DNA reads as TGCGCCAGCCGTGACTTAGCGGGAAGGGGTCTTACCTCCTACAATGAGCAGTTCTTC.

This clonotype turned up a few times. The rearrangement joins TRBV7-9 to TRBJ1-3; D is unclear. CDR1 is SEHNR and CDR2 is FQNEAQ in the germline V gene (reference sequence). V gave up 5 bases and J gave up 7 bases, with 6 bases separating them. The CDR3 is made up of 11 amino acids. This CDR3 is CASSPSNTIYF. Written as DNA, the CDR3 is TGTGCCAGCAGCCCAAGTAACACCATATATTTT.

This clonotype was observed a few times. The chain uses TRBV7-2 and TRBJ2-2, with D possibly TRBD2 on 6 matching bases. The CDR3 has 14 amino acids. In germline, CDR1 is SGHTA, CDR2 FQGNSA. The germline V and J ends were trimmed by 4 bases and 5 bases, with 11 bases remaining between them. CDR3 residues: CASSSFGGTGELFF. CDR3 DNA: TGTGCCAGCAGCTCCTTCGGGGGAACCGGGGAGCTGTTTTTT.

The chain is built from TRBV14 and TRBJ1-1, with 7 bases that match TRBD1. The CDR3 is made up of 14 amino acids. Germline CDR1 and CDR2: SGHDN and FVKESK. J gave up 5 bases and V 3 bases, and 6 bases lay outside the gene matches. The CDR3 spells CASSHLTGDTEAFF. The CDR3 DNA sequence: TGTGCCAGCAGCCACTTAACAGGGGATACTGAAGCTTTCTTT.

The genes are TRBV30 and TRBJ1-2; D is unclear. V was pared by 3 bases and J by 5 bases, with 16 bases between. The V gene's germline CDR1 is GTSNPN and CDR2 SVGIG (reference sequence). The CDR3 is 14 amino acids. CDR3 DNA: TGTGCCTGGAGCGCCGGACGGACCCTATATGGCTACACCTTC. This gives the protein CAWSAGRTLYGYTF.

This clonotype was picked up a small number of times. The V gene is TRBV7-2, the J gene TRBJ2-2, with no clear D. Germline lookup yields CDR1 SGHTA and CDR2 FQGNSA. The CDR3 covers 13 residues. Trimming took 5 bases from V and 7 from J, leaving 11 bases between them. CDR3 protein: CASSPLLSGELFF. The CDR3, as DNA: TGTGCCAGCAGCCCTCTCCTGAGCGGGGAGCTGTTTTTT. Variable domain in full (rest from reference TRBV7-2 and TRBJ2-2): GAGVSQSPSNKVTEKGKDVELRCDPISGHTALYWYRQSLGQGLEFLIYFQGNSAPDKSGLPSDRFSAERTGGSVSTLTIQRTQQEDSAVYLCASSPLLSGELFFGEGSRLTVL.

The rearrangement joins TRBV12-3 or TRBV12-4 to TRBJ1-5; D is possibly TRBD1 (5 bases). Trimming stripped 7 bases from V and 6 bases from J, with 19 bases between. The CDR3 consists of 15 residues. Here the CDR3 DNA reads TGTGCCAGCACCCCGGACGGGGGTAGCGTTCAGCCCCAGCATTTT. It codes for CASTPDGGSVQPQHF.

Here the CDR3 reads CASSKQGIGETQYF. In DNA form, the CDR3 reads TGCGCCAGCAGCAAACAGGGGATCGGAGAGACCCAGTACTTC. The chain recombines TRBV5-1 with TRBJ2-5; TRBD1 matches at 7 bases. V shed 4 bases and J 4 bases; nucleotides not matched to a gene: 7. CDR3 length: 14 residues. Germline-derived CDR1 and CDR2 are SGHRS and YFSETQ.

This clonotype was counted a few times. This chain links TRBV10-3 with TRBJ2-3; 7 bases line up with TRBD1. With V trimmed by 8 bases and J by 4 bases, 6 bases remained unmatched. The CDR3 consists of 13 residues. Germline CDR1 ENHRY, CDR2 SYGVKD. The CDR3 sequence is CAIGQEIPDTQYF. As DNA, the CDR3 is TGTGCCATCGGACAGGAGATTCCAGATACGCAGTATTTT.

The sample holds a few counts of this clonotype. The rearrangement joins TRBV11-2 to TRBJ2-5; 14 bases match TRBD2. CDR3 size: 18 residues. V dropped 5 bases and J dropped 2; count of bases not matched to a gene: 10. The germline V gene encodes CDR1 SGHAT and CDR2 FQNNGV. In DNA, the CDR3 is TGTGCCAGCAGCGACGGGACTAGCGGGAGTTTCGGGCAAGAGACCCAGTACTTC. It encodes CASSDGTSGSFGQETQYF.

This clonotype was detected only a few times. The chain combines TRBV7-2 with TRBJ2-7, with TRBD2 matching over 12 bases. V lost 5 bases and J lost 4; bases outside the gene matches: 6. The CDR3 length is 15 residues. Germline CDR1 reads SGHTA; CDR2 reads FQGNSA. CDR3 coding DNA: TGTGCCAGCAGCCAACTAGCGGGAGGTGTATACGAGCAGTACTTC. It encodes CASSQLAGGVYEQYF.

The J gene is TRBJ2-1, the V gene TRBV29-1; 8 nucleotides match TRBD2. This CDR3 contains 14 residues. The germline CDR1 and CDR2 sequences are SQVTM and ANQGSEA. Unmatched junction bases numbered 5, after V lost 7 bases and J lost 0 bases. In DNA, the CDR3 is TGCAGCGCGATTAGCGGGGACTCCTACAATGAGCAGTTCTTC. It translates to CSAISGDSYNEQFF.

This clonotype was observed a handful of times. The chain carries TRBV24-1 and TRBJ2-1; D uncertain. This CDR3 is built from 13 residues. The V and J ends lost 0 bases and 13 bases respectively, with 12 bases between them. Germline CDR1 is KGHDR and CDR2 is SFDVKD. The DNA of the CDR3 is TGTGCCACCAGTGATTTGGAATCCCCAGGTCAGTTCTTC. It yields the protein CATSDLESPGQFF.

This clonotype showed up just a few times. The chain couples TRBV5-1 to TRBJ1-1, with D perhaps matching TRBD1 (5 bases). The CDR3 sequence is 14 residues long. V was clipped by 1 base and J by 2 bases, with 9 bases between them. In germline, CDR1 is SGHRS, CDR2 YFSETQ. CDR3 in amino acids: CASSLNGDNTEAFF. CDR3 sequence (DNA): TGCGCCAGCAGCTTGAACGGGGACAACACTGAAGCTTTCTTT.

The chain uses TRBV20-1 and TRBJ2-1, with TRBD2 matching 9 bases. Germline V gene data show CDR1 as DFQATT and CDR2 as SNEGSKA (reference sequence). The V segment lost 3 bases and the J segment 7 bases; nucleotides outside the gene matches: 4. The CDR3 sequence is 13 residues long. The CDR3 bases are TGCAGTGCTAGTGGGACTAGCACGAATGAGCAGTTCTTC. Its protein is CSASGTSTNEQFF.

This chain joins TRBV29-1 and TRBJ2-1, with 7 bases fitting TRBD2. The V gene end was trimmed by 3 bases and the J gene end by 5 bases; junction bases not matched to a gene: 13. The CDR3 runs 16 residues. Germline V gene sequence: CDR1 SQVTM, CDR2 ANQGSEA. The DNA for the CDR3 is TGCAGCGTTGACGGGAGGAGGGGAGTAGGGGACAATGAGCAGTTCTTC. Translation gives CSVDGRRGVGDNEQFF.

Only a few counts were recorded for this clonotype. This rearrangement joins TRBV10-3 to TRBJ2-1, with D unclear. Per the germline V gene, CDR1 is ENHRY and CDR2 is SYGVKD. Deletions cut 2 bases from V and 6 bases from J, with 8 bases between. This CDR3 is built from 13 residues. Here the CDR3 reads CAISEEVPNEQFF. In DNA form, the CDR3 reads TGTGCCATCAGTGAGGAGGTGCCCAATGAGCAGTTCTTC.

The table lists this clonotype with a few counts. The chain uses TRBV7-8 and TRBJ2-1; weak D call: TRBD2 (6 bases). Germline V CDR1 and CDR2: SGHVS, FQNEAQ. There are 16 residues in the CDR3. The V gene lost 1 base and the J gene lost 6 bases, with 16 bases spanning the gap. CDR3 nucleotide sequence: TGTGCCAGCAGCTTAGTTGGCGGGGAACGACTCAATGAGCAGTTCTTC. Protein: CASSLVGGERLNEQFF.

V is TRBV29-1 and J is TRBJ2-2; tentatively, D is TRBD1 (5 bases). V dropped 7 bases and J dropped 3 bases, with 15 bases sitting between them. The CDR3 loop spans 14 amino acids. Per the germline V gene, CDR1 is SQVTM and CDR2 is ANQGSEA. CDR3: CSAQGAVDTGELFF. The CDR3 nucleotides read TGCAGCGCACAAGGGGCAGTCGACACCGGGGAGCTGTTTTTT.

The chain is built from TRBV5-1 and TRBJ2-3; TRBD2 matches 10 bases. CDR1 and CDR2 (germline): SGHRS, YFSETQ. The trim removed 0 bases at V and 2 bases at J, leaving 3 bases unmatched. The CDR3 loop spans 16 amino acids. The CDR3 here is CASSLASGRPTDTQYF. CDR3 sequence (DNA): TGCGCCAGCAGCTTGGCTAGCGGGAGACCCACAGATACGCAGTATTTT.